The entry below describes one T cell receptor (beta chain). Its antigen is unidentified. The V end lost 7 bases, the J end lost 8 bases, and 17 bases lay between the germline ends. Germline CDR1 DFQATT, CDR2 SNEGSKA (reference sequence). The CDR3 sequence is 12 residues long. Investigators amplified TCR beta CDR3 regions from RNA transcripts. Investigators did first-round RT-PCR with HTBI primers, then second-round multiplex PCR. TCRdb re-analysed the multiplex PCR reads in MiXCR, keeping a single row per CDR3 protein. The table includes around 1.1 million distinct CDR3 sequences, 36% detected once. This record belongs to a study of Graves' ophthalmopathy and Graves' hyperthyroidism. Points from the study as a whole: Ophthalmopathy progression cases were predicted by the model with roughly 64% sensitivity and approximately 76% specificity.

Thyroid ultrasound, orbital computed tomography, TRAb, serum thyroxine and clinical symptoms formed the basis of diagnosis. This sequence originates from an adult man with Graves' hyperthyroidism. Sequencing input: peripheral blood or thyroid tissue (not recorded which). The chain joins TRBV20-1 to TRBJ1-2; no definite D call. The CDR3 nucleotides are TGCAGTGTCAGGCCGACGGGTTTAGGCTACACCTTC. It translates to CSVRPTGLGYTF.